This TCR beta chain was captured by sequencing in a study of cytomegalovirus exposure and HLA in healthy donors. Study background: In an early release, HLA-typed donors contributed 80 million to 95 million unique TCR sequences. Study-wide points: HLA alleles showed associations with around 15,000 TCR beta sequences in a later analysis, at a 0.05 false discovery rate.

Germline CDR1 reads SGDLS; CDR2 reads YYNGEE. The germline V and J ends were trimmed by 8 bases and 7 bases, with 16 bases remaining between them. CDR3 size: 13 residues. For this clone: The antigen remains unidentified.

PCR used 60 Vbeta primers and 13 Jbeta primers. Sequencing was performed with immunoSEQ multiplex PCR; in TCRdb, only in-frame clones are kept and a portion is missing. Of approximately 150,000 clones in the sample, under 80% are singletons; the top ten hold less than 15%. The chain uses TRBV9 and TRBJ1-5, with a tentative D call TRBD1 (5 bases). What was sequenced was PBMCs. The TCR originated in a woman between 45 and 60 years old in good health and CMV-seropositive. The DNA for the CDR3 is TGTGCCAGTTCCCGGGGGGACGGGCAGCCCCAGCATTTT. Translation: CASSRGDGQPQHF.